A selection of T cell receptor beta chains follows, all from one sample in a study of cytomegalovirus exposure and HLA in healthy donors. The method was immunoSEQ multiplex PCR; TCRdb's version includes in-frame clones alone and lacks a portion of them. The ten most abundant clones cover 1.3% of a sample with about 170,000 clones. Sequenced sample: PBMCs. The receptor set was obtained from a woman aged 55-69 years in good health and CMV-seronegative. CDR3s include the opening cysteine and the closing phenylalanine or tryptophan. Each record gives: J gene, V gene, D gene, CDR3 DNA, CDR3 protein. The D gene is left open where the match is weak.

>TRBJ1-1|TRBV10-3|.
TGTGCCATCAGTGAACGGACAGTAGGGACTGAAGCTTTCTTT
CAISERTVGTEAFF
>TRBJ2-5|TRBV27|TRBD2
TGTGCCAGCACCGAGTTAGGGGCGGGGGGAGAGACCCAGTACTTC
CASTELGAGGETQYF
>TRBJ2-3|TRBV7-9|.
TGTGCCAGCAGCTATGGGAGGACAAGCACAGATACGCAGTATTTT
CASSYGRTSTDTQYF
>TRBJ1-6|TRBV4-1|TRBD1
TGCGCCAGCAGCCAAGAGGACAGGGAGTATAATTCACCCCTCCACTTT
CASSQEDREYNSPLHF
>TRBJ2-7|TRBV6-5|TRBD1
TGTGCCAGCAGAAGCTTACAGGGGGGCGAGCAGTACTTC
CASRSLQGGEQYF
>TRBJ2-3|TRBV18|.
TGTGCCAGCTCACCCGCAGATACGCAGTATTTT
CASSPADTQYF
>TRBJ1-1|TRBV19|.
TGTGCCAGTAGTTCGACAGGTGGGTACACTGAAGCTTTCTTT
CASSSTGGYTEAFF
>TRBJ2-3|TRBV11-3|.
TGTGCCAGCAGCTTTGCCGGGCAGGGTACAAATACGCAGTATTTT
CASSFAGQGTNTQYF
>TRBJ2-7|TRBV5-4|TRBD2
TGTGCCAGCAGCTTAGCGGGGGCCCTGTTTCACGAGCAGTACTTC
CASSLAGALFHEQYF
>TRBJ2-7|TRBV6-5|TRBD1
TGTGCCAGCAGTTACGGTGGGACAGGCCGGGGAGAGCAGTACTTC
CASSYGGTGRGEQYF
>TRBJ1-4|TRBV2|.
TGTGCCAGCAGTGGCCGGACAGCAACTAATGAAAAACTGTTTTTT
CASSGRTATNEKLFF
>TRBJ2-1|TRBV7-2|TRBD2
TGTGCCAGCAGTCACAGCGGGGGGGCCTACAATGAGCAGTTCTTC
CASSHSGGAYNEQFF
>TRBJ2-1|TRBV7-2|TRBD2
TGTGCCAGCAGCTTAGATGGTCCGGGGGGGCCGTTCTTC
CASSLDGPGGPFF
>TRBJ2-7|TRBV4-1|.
TGCGCCAGCAGCACCGTAGGGGGGGGGCCCCAGCGTCTCGAGCAGTACTTC
CASSTVGGGPQRLEQYF
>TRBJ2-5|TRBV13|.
TGTGCCAGCAGCTTAAGAGTTGAGACCCAGTACTTC
CASSLRVETQYF
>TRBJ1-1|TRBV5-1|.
TGCGCCAGCAGCTTACCGGGACACCAGAACACTGAAGCTTTCTTT
CASSLPGHQNTEAFF
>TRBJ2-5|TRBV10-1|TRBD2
TGCGCCACCGGGCTAGCGGGATCTGAGACCCAGTACTTC
CATGLAGSETQYF
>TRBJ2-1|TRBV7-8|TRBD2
TGTGCCAGCAGCTTCCTGTCGGGACTAGCGGGGGGTAACTCCTACAATGAGCAGTTCTTC
CASSFLSGLAGGNSYNEQFF
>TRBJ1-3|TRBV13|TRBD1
TGTGCCAGCAGCCCAACGGACAGGGCTGGAAACACCATATATTTT
CASSPTDRAGNTIYF
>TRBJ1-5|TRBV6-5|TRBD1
TGTGCCAGCAGACAGCCGGGACAGGGGCAGCCCCAGCATTTT
CASRQPGQGQPQHF
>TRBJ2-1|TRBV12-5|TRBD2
TGTGCTAGTGGTTTGAAGCGGGGAGGGAATGAGCAGTTCTTC
CASGLKRGGNEQFF
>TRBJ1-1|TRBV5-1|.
TGCGCCAGCAGCTACCAACCCTACGGACAGTCGGGTACTGAAGCTTTCTTT
CASSYQPYGQSGTEAFF